The clone carrying this TCR gamma chain came up a few times. What it binds is not known. The protein TCRdb gives is from a much larger clone and does not agree with this DNA's translation at residue 9, likely a read error; the protein shown here comes from the DNA. Flow sorting of PBMC yielded separate Vgamma9/Vdelta2+ and Vdelta2-negative gammadelta T cell populations for bulk repertoire analysis. This sample is part of a study of γδ T cells in repeated Plasmodium falciparum infection. TCRdb re-called the multiplex PCR reads through CATT. The data hold approximately 25,000 gamma-chain clones, with roughly 3.1% observed a single time. In germline, CDR1 is GITISATS, CDR2 ISYDGTV (reference sequence). Trimming took 2 bases from V and 2 from J; bases not matched to a gene: 9. This CDR3 is built from 15 residues. The study, taken as a whole, reports: In Vdelta2-negative, largely Vdelta1+, gammadelta repertoires, repeated controlled infections appeared to drive clonal selection waves.

The sequencing sample was made of gamma-delta T cells from blood. The rearrangement uses TRGV9 and TRGJ1 or TRGJ2. The J gene comes from matching the DNA to germline here; TCRdb lacks it. The sequence was collected from a pool of human donors (malaria-infected and uninfected, not separated). CDR3 residues: CALWEELQDYYKKLF. The CDR3 coding sequence is TGTGCCTTGTGGGAGGAACTCCAGGATTATTATAAGAAACTCTTT.